These 21 T cell receptor beta chains were sequenced from one sample in a study of blood T cell repertoires in COVID-19. The repertoire was sequenced with immunoSEQ multiplex PCR; TCRdb's copy has only in-frame clones and lacks some. The data contain some 400,000 clones, around 87% of them singletons. The sequenced sample was peripheral blood. Receptor source: a woman aged 60 to 75 with COVID-19, enrolled during active disease.

V is TRBV18 and J is TRBJ1-5, with a tentative D call TRBD1 (6 bases). The CDR3 is 13 amino acids. Germline V lookup: CDR1 KGHSH, CDR2 LQKENI. With 10 bases removed from V and 7 bases from J, the gap between germline ends came to 17 bases. The CDR3 loop reads CATSRGSEQPQHF. The CDR3 DNA reads as TGTGCCACCTCCAGGGGATCCGAGCAGCCCCAGCATTTT.

The chain joins TRBV7-8 to TRBJ2-2, with D unresolved. CDR1 and CDR2 (germline): SGHVS, FQNEAQ. The CDR3 length is 15 residues. V was trimmed by 0 bases and J by 3 bases, leaving 8 bases between them. Here the CDR3 DNA reads TGTGCCAGCAGCTTAGCAGGTCGGGACACCGGGGAGCTGTTTTTT. It encodes CASSLAGRDTGELFF. The full variable domain, in which reference TRBV7-8 and TRBJ2-2 provide the parts outside the CDR3, is GAGVSQSPRYKVAKRGQDVALRCDPISGHVSLFWYQQALGQGPEFLTYFQNEAQLDKSGLPSDRFFAERPEGSVSTLKIQRTQQEDSAVYLCASSLAGRDTGELFFGEGSRLTVL.

The chain employs TRBV7-2 and TRBJ2-7, with 11 bases aligning to TRBD2. The germline gives CDR1 SGHTA, CDR2 FQGNSA. V lost 3 bases to trimming and J lost 2 bases; unmatched junction nucleotides: 0. The CDR3 totals 14 residues. The CDR3 loop is CASSFSGGAYEQYF. For the CDR3, the DNA is TGTGCCAGCAGCTTTAGCGGGGGGGCCTACGAGCAGTACTTC.

A single count supports this clone. V and J are TRBV7-9 and TRBJ1-1, with D hard to call. V lost 5 bases, J lost 2 bases, and 6 bases lay in between. The germline V gene has CDR1 SEHNR and CDR2 FQNEAQ (reference sequence). The CDR3 has 12 residues. The DNA for the CDR3 is TGTGCCAGCAGCAATACTAACACTGAAGCTTTCTTT. Amino acids: CASSNTNTEAFF.

This chain connects TRBV29-1 to TRBJ1-1; no clear D gene. Germline values: CDR1 SQVTM, CDR2 ANQGSEA. The CDR3 length is 12 residues. The V end was cut by 4 bases, the J end by 3 bases, with 9 bases between. As DNA, the CDR3 is TGCAGCGTTGTTGGCGGATACACTGAAGCTTTCTTT. Residues: CSVVGGYTEAFF.

About this clone itself: The same CDR3 is also encoded by other DNA sequences in this sample. The rearrangement links TRBV9 to TRBJ2-3; TRBD2 might be the D (7 bases). The CDR3 loop spans 14 amino acids. Trimming removed 3 bases from V and 1 base from J, with 9 bases in between. In germline, CDR1 is SGDLS, CDR2 YYNGEE. The DNA of the CDR3 is TGTGCCAGCAGCGGGGAGGGGGGCACAGATACGCAGTATTTT. Translation: CASSGEGGTDTQYF. Using reference TRBV9 and TRBJ2-3 for the parts outside the CDR3, the full variable domain is DSGVTQTPKHLITATGQRVTLRCSPRSGDLSVYWYQQSLDQGLQFLIQYYNGEERAKGNILERFSAQQFPDLHSELNLSSLELGDSALYFCASSGEGGTDTQYFGPGTRLTVL.

This chain joins TRBV5-1 and TRBJ2-2; 7 nucleotides match TRBD2. In germline, CDR1 is SGHRS, CDR2 YFSETQ. The CDR3 covers 14 residues. V gave up 3 bases and J gave up 2 bases; unmatched junction bases: 1. The CDR3 region is CASSWGLNTGELFF. CDR3 coding DNA: TGCGCCAGCAGCTGGGGACTAAACACCGGGGAGCTGTTTTTT.

V is TRBV6-5 and J is TRBJ1-3; 9 nucleotides line up with TRBD1. This CDR3 region has 15 residues. From germline, CDR1 is MNHEY and CDR2 SVGAGI. Trimming at V came to 5 bases and at J to 4 bases, leaving 6 bases not matched to a gene. The CDR3 protein is CASSKQGARGNTIYF. DNA for the CDR3: TGTGCCAGCAGTAAACAGGGGGCGCGCGGAAACACCATATATTTT.

This clone has at least ten counts. The gene calls are TRBV13 and TRBJ1-1, with TRBD1 matching over 10 bases. Losses at the gene ends were 0 bases for V and 6 bases for J; bases not matched to a gene: 4. Germline V CDR1 and CDR2: PRHDT, FYEKMQ (reference sequence). The CDR3 contains 15 residues. The DNA for the CDR3 is TGTGCCAGCAGCTTAGGCGGGACAGGGGTTCCTGAAGCTTTCTTT. It codes for CASSLGGTGVPEAFF.

This chain joins TRBV7-3 and TRBJ1-2; TRBD1 matches 9 bases. The CDR3 runs 14 residues. CDR1 SGHTA and CDR2 FQGTGA come from the germline V gene. V lost 5 bases to trimming and J lost 8 bases; unmatched junction nucleotides: 9. The CDR3 loop reads CASSATGTGHGYTF. CDR3 bases: TGTGCCAGCAGCGCGACCGGGACAGGGCACGGCTACACCTTC.

V and J are TRBV7-8 and TRBJ1-3, with D possibly TRBD1 on 5 matching bases. This CDR3 has 17 residues. The V end was cut by 2 bases, the J end by 0 bases, with 14 bases between. Germline lookup yields CDR1 SGHVS and CDR2 FQNEAQ. The CDR3 DNA reads TGTGCCAGCAGCTTATGGTCCAGGGCAGACTCTGGAAACACCATATATTTT. Translation: CASSLWSRADSGNTIYF.

The chain recombines TRBV6-5 with TRBJ2-7; 9 positions match TRBD2. V lost 6 bases to trimming and J lost 2 bases; unmatched junction nucleotides: 5. CDR1 and CDR2 (germline): MNHEY, SVGAGI. CDR3 length equals 14 residues. The CDR3: CASSLTSGPYEQYF. The DNA of the CDR3 is TGTGCCAGCAGCTTGACTAGCGGCCCCTACGAGCAGTACTTC.

Only a few counts were recorded for this clone. This chain connects TRBV5-4 to TRBJ2-2; D gene uncertain. V shed 5 bases and J shed 8 bases, with 10 bases lying between them. Germline CDR1 reads SGHNT; CDR2 reads YYREEE (reference sequence). CDR3 length: 12 residues. As DNA, the CDR3 is TGTGCCAGCAGATCAAGAACAGGGGAGCTGTTTTTT. It translates to CASRSRTGELFF.

The V and J genes are TRBV7-8 and TRBJ2-7, with D maybe TRBD1 (6 bases). Germline V gene lookup returns CDR1 SGHVS and CDR2 FQNEAQ. CDR3 size: 15 residues. Trimming pared 2 bases from V and 3 bases from J, leaving 14 bases between. CDR3 DNA sequence: TGTGCCAGCAGCTTACCCGACAGGATACTCTACGAGCAGTACTTC. Its translation: CASSLPDRILYEQYF.

V usage is TRBV9 and J usage is TRBJ2-3, with unresolved D. CDR3 length: 15 residues. With 0 bases removed from V and 0 bases from J, the gap between germline ends came to 8 bases. Germline assignment: CDR1 SGDLS and CDR2 YYNGEE. The CDR3 coding sequence is TGTGCCAGCAGCGTAGGCCTATCTAGCACAGATACGCAGTATTTT. This sequence encodes CASSVGLSSTDTQYF. Looking up the rest from reference TRBV9 and TRBJ2-3 gives the full variable domain: DSGVTQTPKHLITATGQRVTLRCSPRSGDLSVYWYQQSLDQGLQFLIQYYNGEERAKGNILERFSAQQFPDLHSELNLSSLELGDSALYFCASSVGLSSTDTQYFGPGTRLTVL.

This clone was counted a few times. The chain carries TRBV2 and TRBJ2-5; D ambiguous. The CDR3 runs to 13 residues. The V and J ends lost 6 bases and 1 base respectively, with 9 bases between them. The germline V gene has CDR1 SNHLY and CDR2 FYNNEI. CDR3 bases: TGTGCCAGCAGCAGAACACCCCAAGAGACCCAGTACTTC. Residues: CASSRTPQETQYF. Based on the CDR3 plus reference TRBV2 and TRBJ2-5, the full variable domain is EPEVTQTPSHQVTQMGQEVILRCVPISNHLYFYWYRQILGQKVEFLVSFYNNEISEKSEIFDDQFSVERPDGSNFTLKIRSTKLEDSAMYFCASSRTPQETQYFGPGTRLLVL.

The rearrangement joins TRBV5-1 to TRBJ2-3, with D possibly matching TRBD1 (5 bases). The CDR3 is 16 amino acids. The V gene lost 0 bases and the J gene lost 0 bases, with 11 bases spanning the gap. Germline CDR1 SGHRS, CDR2 YFSETQ. The CDR3 reads CASSLEGATSTDTQYF. For the CDR3, the DNA is TGCGCCAGCAGCTTGGAAGGGGCTACTAGCACAGATACGCAGTATTTT.

V is TRBV4-1 and J is TRBJ1-1; D perhaps matches TRBD1 (5 bases). The V and J ends lost 1 base and 5 bases respectively, with 17 bases between them. Germline CDR1 reads MGHRA; CDR2 reads YSYEKL. The CDR3 has 16 amino acids. The CDR3 nucleotides read TGCGCCAGCAGCCAAGTCTTTCTAGGGGCGAGGACTGAAGCTTTCTTT. Its translation: CASSQVFLGARTEAFF.

The rearrangement uses TRBV3-1 (or the pseudogene TRBV3-2) and TRBJ1-2; 9 nucleotides match TRBD1. V lost 4 bases, J lost 6 bases, and 3 bases stayed unmatched. The CDR3 runs to 13 residues. Germline CDR1 and CDR2: LGHDT and YNNKEL (reference sequence). The CDR3 protein is CASSLRDRDGYTF. The CDR3 coding sequence is TGTGCCAGCAGCCTCCGGGACAGGGATGGCTACACCTTC.

The chain uses TRBV29-1 and TRBJ2-4; D possibly corresponds to TRBD2 (5 bases). The V and J ends lost 4 bases and 5 bases respectively, with 12 bases between them. The CDR3 is 13 amino acids. The germline gives CDR1 SQVTM, CDR2 ANQGSEA. CDR3 in amino acids: CSVGEKTQNIQYF. The CDR3 region has the DNA TGCAGCGTTGGGGAGAAAACACAAAACATTCAGTACTTC.

The rearrangement links TRBV6-5 to TRBJ1-1, with TRBD1 matching over 8 bases. The junction had 7 bases not matched to a gene; V was cut back by 5 bases and J by 8 bases. The CDR3 spans 13 residues. The germline gives CDR1 MNHEY, CDR2 SVGAGI. DNA for the CDR3: TGTGCCAGCAGTCCGACAGGGGTTGGGGAAGCTTTCTTT. It yields the protein CASSPTGVGEAFF.